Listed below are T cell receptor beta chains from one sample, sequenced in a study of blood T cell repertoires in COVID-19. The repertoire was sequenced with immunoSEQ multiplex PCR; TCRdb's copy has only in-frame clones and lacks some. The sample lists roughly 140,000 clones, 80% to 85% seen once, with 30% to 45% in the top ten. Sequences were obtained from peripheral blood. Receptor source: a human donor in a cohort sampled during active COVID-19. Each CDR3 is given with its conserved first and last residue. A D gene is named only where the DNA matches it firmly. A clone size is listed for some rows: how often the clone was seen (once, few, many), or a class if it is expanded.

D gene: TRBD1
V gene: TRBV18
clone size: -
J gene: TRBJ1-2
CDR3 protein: CASSPGTGNRGYTF
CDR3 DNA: TGTGCCAGCTCACCAGGGACAGGGAATCGTGGCTACACCTTC

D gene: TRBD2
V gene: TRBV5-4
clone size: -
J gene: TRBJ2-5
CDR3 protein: CASSGRAAGDLQETQYF
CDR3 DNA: TGTGCCAGCAGCGGTCGGGCAGCGGGGGACCTCCAAGAGACCCAGTACTTC

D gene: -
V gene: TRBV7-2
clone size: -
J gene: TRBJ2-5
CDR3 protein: CASNLDRGTQYF
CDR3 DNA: TGTGCCAGCAACCTCGATCGGGGGACCCAGTACTTC

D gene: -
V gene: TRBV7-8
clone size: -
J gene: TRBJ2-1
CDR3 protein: CASSSLGGPPSPYNEQFF
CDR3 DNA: TGTGCCAGCAGCTCCCTCGGGGGGCCACCCAGTCCCTACAATGAGCAGTTCTTC

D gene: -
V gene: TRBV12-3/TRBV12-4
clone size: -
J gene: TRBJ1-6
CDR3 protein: CASSRGRMSPLHF
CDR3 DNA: TGTGCCAGCAGCAGGGGCAGAATGTCACCCCTCCACTTT

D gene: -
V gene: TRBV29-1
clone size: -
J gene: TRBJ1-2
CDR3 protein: CSVEDQGYGYTF
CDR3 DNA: TGCAGCGTTGAAGATCAGGGTTACGGCTACACCTTC

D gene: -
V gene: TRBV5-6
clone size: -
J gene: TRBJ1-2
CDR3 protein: CASSLRAGGYTF
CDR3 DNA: TGTGCCAGCAGCTTGAGGGCGGGTGGCTACACCTTC

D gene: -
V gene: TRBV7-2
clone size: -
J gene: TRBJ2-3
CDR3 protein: CASSMWGGATTDTQYF
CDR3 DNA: TGTGCCAGCAGCATGTGGGGGGGGGCGACCACAGATACGCAGTATTTT

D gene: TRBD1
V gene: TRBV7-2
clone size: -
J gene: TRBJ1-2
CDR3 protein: CASSPPGTGDGYTF
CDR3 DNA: TGTGCCAGCAGCCCCCCCGGGACAGGGGACGGCTACACCTTC

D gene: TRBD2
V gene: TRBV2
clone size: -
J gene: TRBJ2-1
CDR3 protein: CASSGTSGAYNEQFF
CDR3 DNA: TGTGCCAGCAGTGGGACTAGCGGGGCCTACAATGAGCAGTTCTTC

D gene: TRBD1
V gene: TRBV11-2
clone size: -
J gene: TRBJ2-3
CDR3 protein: CASSSRPRGRTDTQYF
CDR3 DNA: TGTGCCAGCAGCTCTCGACCAAGGGGGCGCACAGATACGCAGTATTTT

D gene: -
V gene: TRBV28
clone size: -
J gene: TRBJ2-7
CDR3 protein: CASSYREYEQYF
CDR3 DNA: TGTGCCAGCAGTTACAGGGAATACGAGCAGTACTTC

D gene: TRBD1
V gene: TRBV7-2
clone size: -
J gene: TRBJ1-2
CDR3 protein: CASSLGPKGQGAGGYTF
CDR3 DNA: TGTGCCAGCAGCTTAGGCCCGAAGGGACAGGGGGCGGGTGGCTACACCTTC

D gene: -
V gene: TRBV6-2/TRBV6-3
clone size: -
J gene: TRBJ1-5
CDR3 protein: CASSTSWGSNSNQPQHF
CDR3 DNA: TGTGCCAGCAGTACCAGTTGGGGCTCCAATAGCAATCAGCCCCAGCATTTT

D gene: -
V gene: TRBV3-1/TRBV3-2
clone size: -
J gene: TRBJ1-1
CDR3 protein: CASTKNGLRGTEAFF
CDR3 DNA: TGTGCCAGCACCAAAAACGGCCTCCGGGGCACTGAAGCTTTCTTT

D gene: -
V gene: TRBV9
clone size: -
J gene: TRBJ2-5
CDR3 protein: CASSVDGYYQETQYF
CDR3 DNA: TGTGCCAGCAGCGTAGACGGGTATTACCAAGAGACCCAGTACTTC

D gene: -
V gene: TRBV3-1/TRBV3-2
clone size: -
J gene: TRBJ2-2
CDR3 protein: CASSQMQATNTGELFF
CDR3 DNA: TGTGCCAGCAGCCAAATGCAGGCGACGAACACCGGGGAGCTGTTTTTT

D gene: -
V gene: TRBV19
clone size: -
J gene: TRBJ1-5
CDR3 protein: CASSIGLRTVNQPQHF
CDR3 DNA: TGTGCCAGTAGTATAGGTCTGCGGACAGTGAATCAGCCCCAGCATTTT

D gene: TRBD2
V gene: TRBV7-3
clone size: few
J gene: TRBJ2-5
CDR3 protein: CASSLTGLAGETQYF
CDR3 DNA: TGTGCCAGCAGCTTAACGGGACTAGCGGGGGAGACCCAGTACTTC

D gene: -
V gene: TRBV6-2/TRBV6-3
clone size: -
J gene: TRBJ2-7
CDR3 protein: CASSTPGYEQYF
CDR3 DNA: TGTGCCAGCAGTACCCCGGGGTACGAGCAGTACTTC

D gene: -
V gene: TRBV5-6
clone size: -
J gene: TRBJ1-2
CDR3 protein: CASSLYSYGYTF
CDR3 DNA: TGTGCCAGCAGCTTGTACTCGTATGGCTACACCTTC

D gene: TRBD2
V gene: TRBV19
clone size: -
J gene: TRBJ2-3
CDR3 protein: CASRPTSGRTDTQYF
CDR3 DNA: TGTGCCAGCCGCCCAACTAGCGGGCGCACAGATACGCAGTATTTT

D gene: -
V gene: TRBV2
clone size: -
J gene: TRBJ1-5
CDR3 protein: CASSEPQGDQPQHF
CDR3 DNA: TGTGCCAGCAGTGAACCCCAGGGCGATCAGCCCCAGCATTTT

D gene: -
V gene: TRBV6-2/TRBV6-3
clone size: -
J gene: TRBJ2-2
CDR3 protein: CASRYPQVNPGELFF
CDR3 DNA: TGTGCCAGCAGATACCCACAGGTTAATCCCGGGGAGCTGTTTTTT

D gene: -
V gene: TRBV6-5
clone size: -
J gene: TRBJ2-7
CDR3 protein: CASRGAGETYEQYF
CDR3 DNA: TGTGCCAGCAGGGGGGCGGGGGAGACCTACGAGCAGTACTTC

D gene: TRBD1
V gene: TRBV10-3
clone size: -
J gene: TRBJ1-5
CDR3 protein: CAITAGQGDQPQHF
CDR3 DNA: TGTGCCATCACCGCCGGACAGGGAGATCAGCCCCAGCATTTT

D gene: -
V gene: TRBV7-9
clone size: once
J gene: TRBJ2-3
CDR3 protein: CASSLARGRGTPDTQYF
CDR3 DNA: TGTGCCAGCAGCTTAGCACGGGGAAGGGGGACCCCAGATACGCAGTATTTT

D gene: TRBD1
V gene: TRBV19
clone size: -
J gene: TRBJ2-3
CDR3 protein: CASSLQGSTDTQYF
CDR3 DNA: TGTGCCAGTAGTTTACAGGGGAGCACAGATACGCAGTATTTT

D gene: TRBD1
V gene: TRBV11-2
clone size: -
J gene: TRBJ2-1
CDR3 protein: CASNRGDTNNEQFF
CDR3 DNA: TGTGCCTCTAACAGGGGGGACACCAACAATGAGCAGTTCTTC